This record covers a single T cell receptor (beta chain). V gave up 6 bases and J gave up 1 base, with 10 bases separating them. The CDR3 loop spans 15 amino acids. Germline-derived CDR1 and CDR2 are MDHEN and SYDVKM. This sample was taken from a study of CD8 T cells in ankylosing spondylitis. The authors made TCR beta libraries by quantitative 5'-RACE with molecular barcodes. A single record per CDR3 protein comes from TCRdb applying MiXCR to the 5' RACE reads. The sample has 100,000 to 150,000 distinct CDR3 sequences; 11% are singletons. The rearrangement uses TRBV28 and TRBJ2-6; unclear D gene. This clonotype was obtained from a female donor with ankylosing spondylitis or in good health (not recorded which). Sequences were obtained from blood, either unsorted or a sorted T cell fraction (not recorded which). Written as DNA, the CDR3 is TGTGCCAGCAGACGCACGGTTTCTGGGGCCAACGTCCTGACTTTC. Translation gives CASRRTVSGANVLTF.